These T cell receptor beta chains were read from a single sample in a study of T cell responses to AZD1222 COVID-19 vaccine. Sequenced by immunoSEQ multiplex PCR; TCRdb stores in-frame clones only, minus some. The table has about 120,000 clones, 75% to 90% seen once. The sample in question was peripheral blood, obtained on day 0 of AZD1222 vaccination. All receptors come from an adult in good health. Both conserved end residues are part of each CDR3. The order of the fields is D gene, clone size, J gene, V gene, CDR3 protein, CDR3 DNA. D genes are given only for firm matches. Size values are once, few and many counts, or a class for expanded clones, and some rows have none.

d_call: NA
clone_size: NA
j_call: TRBJ2-7
v_call: TRBV27
cdr3_aa: CASRGPSYEQYF
cdr3_nt: TGTGCCAGCAGGGGACCATCCTACGAGCAGTACTTC

d_call: TRBD1
clone_size: NA
j_call: TRBJ2-3
v_call: TRBV30
cdr3_aa: CAWSTATGAADTQYF
cdr3_nt: TGTGCCTGGAGTACCGCGACAGGGGCCGCAGATACGCAGTATTTT

d_call: NA
clone_size: NA
j_call: TRBJ1-2
v_call: TRBV5-6
cdr3_aa: CASSVANSAGRGYGYTF
cdr3_nt: TGTGCCAGCAGCGTGGCAAATTCGGCAGGGAGAGGTTATGGCTACACCTTC

d_call: TRBD2
clone_size: NA
j_call: TRBJ2-1
v_call: TRBV9
cdr3_aa: CASSPGLAVTSEQFF
cdr3_nt: TGTGCCAGCAGCCCGGGACTAGCGGTCACGAGTGAGCAGTTCTTC

d_call: NA
clone_size: NA
j_call: TRBJ2-1
v_call: TRBV7-9
cdr3_aa: CASSLSGGEQFF
cdr3_nt: TGTGCCAGCAGCTTGAGTGGGGGTGAGCAGTTCTTC

d_call: NA
clone_size: once
j_call: TRBJ2-1
v_call: TRBV27
cdr3_aa: CASSLWASATYNEQFF
cdr3_nt: TGTGCCAGCAGTTTATGGGCTAGCGCCACCTACAATGAGCAGTTCTTC

d_call: NA
clone_size: NA
j_call: TRBJ2-7
v_call: TRBV11-2
cdr3_aa: CASSPDGTYEQYF
cdr3_nt: TGTGCCAGCAGCCCGGACGGAACCTACGAGCAGTACTTC

d_call: NA
clone_size: once
j_call: TRBJ1-2
v_call: TRBV30
cdr3_aa: CAWSVPPVGGYTF
cdr3_nt: TGTGCCTGGAGTGTACCCCCAGTAGGTGGCTACACCTTC

d_call: NA
clone_size: NA
j_call: TRBJ2-7
v_call: TRBV19
cdr3_aa: CASTRGTGAYEQYF
cdr3_nt: TGTGCCAGTACCCGGGGGACCGGGGCCTACGAGCAGTACTTC

d_call: TRBD1
clone_size: NA
j_call: TRBJ1-2
v_call: TRBV28
cdr3_aa: CASSTPGQGNGYTF
cdr3_nt: TGTGCCAGCAGCACGCCGGGACAGGGGAATGGCTACACCTTC

d_call: NA
clone_size: NA
j_call: TRBJ1-3
v_call: TRBV3-1/TRBV3-2
cdr3_aa: CASSRGTEFGNTIYF
cdr3_nt: TGTGCCAGCAGCCGCGGGACCGAGTTTGGAAACACCATATATTTT

d_call: NA
clone_size: NA
j_call: TRBJ2-7
v_call: TRBV15
cdr3_aa: CATSSAWGGRTEQYF
cdr3_nt: TGTGCCACCAGCAGTGCCTGGGGGGGCAGGACCGAGCAGTACTTC

d_call: NA
clone_size: NA
j_call: TRBJ2-7
v_call: TRBV29-1
cdr3_aa: CSVEETRVGEQYF
cdr3_nt: TGCAGCGTTGAAGAGACTAGGGTCGGCGAGCAGTACTTC

d_call: NA
clone_size: NA
j_call: TRBJ2-7
v_call: TRBV9
cdr3_aa: CASSVGRSSSYEQYF
cdr3_nt: TGTGCCAGCAGCGTAGGCCGCTCTAGCTCCTACGAGCAGTACTTC

d_call: TRBD1
clone_size: NA
j_call: TRBJ1-4
v_call: TRBV30
cdr3_aa: CAWSEGAANEKLFF
cdr3_nt: TGTGCCTGGAGTGAGGGGGCGGCTAATGAAAAACTGTTTTTT

d_call: TRBD2
clone_size: NA
j_call: TRBJ2-3
v_call: TRBV2
cdr3_aa: CASITRGSGMGTDTQYF
cdr3_nt: TGTGCCAGCATTACAAGGGGTAGCGGGATGGGCACAGATACGCAGTATTTT

d_call: NA
clone_size: NA
j_call: TRBJ1-1
v_call: TRBV19
cdr3_aa: CASDRVGTEAFF
cdr3_nt: TGTGCCAGCGACCGCGTGGGGACTGAAGCTTTCTTT

d_call: NA
clone_size: few
j_call: TRBJ2-1
v_call: TRBV4-2
cdr3_aa: CASSQERRGVRNEQFF
cdr3_nt: TGTGCCAGCAGCCAAGAGAGGAGGGGGGTCCGCAATGAGCAGTTCTTC

d_call: TRBD2
clone_size: once
j_call: TRBJ2-7
v_call: TRBV27
cdr3_aa: CASSGLAAGQGPTEQYF
cdr3_nt: TGTGCCAGCAGTGGACTAGCGGCGGGGCAAGGCCCCACCGAGCAGTACTTC

d_call: TRBD2
clone_size: once
j_call: TRBJ2-5
v_call: TRBV7-3
cdr3_aa: CASSSSGTSGRGETQYF
cdr3_nt: TGTGCCAGCAGCTCCTCCGGGACTAGCGGGAGAGGGGAGACCCAGTACTTC

d_call: NA
clone_size: NA
j_call: TRBJ1-3
v_call: TRBV6-2/TRBV6-3
cdr3_aa: CASSTDSLQGKTIYF
cdr3_nt: TGTGCCAGCAGTACCGACAGTCTTCAGGGAAAAACCATATATTTT

d_call: NA
clone_size: NA
j_call: TRBJ1-3
v_call: TRBV10-3
cdr3_aa: CAIRPPSGNTIYF
cdr3_nt: TGTGCCATCAGGCCCCCCTCTGGAAACACCATATATTTT

d_call: TRBD1
clone_size: once
j_call: TRBJ1-2
v_call: TRBV28
cdr3_aa: CASSPQGPLGDGYTF
cdr3_nt: TGTGCCAGCAGTCCACAGGGGCCCCTCGGTGATGGCTACACCTTC

d_call: TRBD2
clone_size: NA
j_call: TRBJ2-1
v_call: TRBV27
cdr3_aa: CASSPPGTSGSGAYNEQFF
cdr3_nt: TGTGCCAGCAGTCCCCCGGGGACTAGCGGGAGTGGGGCCTACAATGAGCAGTTCTTC